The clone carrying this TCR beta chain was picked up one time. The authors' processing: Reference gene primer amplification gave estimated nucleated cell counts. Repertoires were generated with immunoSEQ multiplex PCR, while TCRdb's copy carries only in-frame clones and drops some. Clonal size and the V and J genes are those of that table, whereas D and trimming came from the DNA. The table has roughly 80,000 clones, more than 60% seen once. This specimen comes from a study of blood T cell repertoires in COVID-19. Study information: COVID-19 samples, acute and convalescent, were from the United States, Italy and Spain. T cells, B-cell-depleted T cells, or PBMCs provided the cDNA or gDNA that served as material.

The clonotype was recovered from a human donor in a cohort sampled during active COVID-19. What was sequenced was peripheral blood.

The CDR3 nucleotides read TGTGCCAGCAGTTACACCGTTAGCGGGATAGAGACCCAGTACTTC. It translates to CASSYTVSGIETQYF. V is TRBV6-5 and J is TRBJ2-5; the match to TRBD2 covers 8 bases. V dropped 2 bases and J dropped 4; count of bases not matched to a gene: 6. The germline CDR1 and CDR2 sequences are MNHEY and SVGAGI. The CDR3 contains 15 residues.